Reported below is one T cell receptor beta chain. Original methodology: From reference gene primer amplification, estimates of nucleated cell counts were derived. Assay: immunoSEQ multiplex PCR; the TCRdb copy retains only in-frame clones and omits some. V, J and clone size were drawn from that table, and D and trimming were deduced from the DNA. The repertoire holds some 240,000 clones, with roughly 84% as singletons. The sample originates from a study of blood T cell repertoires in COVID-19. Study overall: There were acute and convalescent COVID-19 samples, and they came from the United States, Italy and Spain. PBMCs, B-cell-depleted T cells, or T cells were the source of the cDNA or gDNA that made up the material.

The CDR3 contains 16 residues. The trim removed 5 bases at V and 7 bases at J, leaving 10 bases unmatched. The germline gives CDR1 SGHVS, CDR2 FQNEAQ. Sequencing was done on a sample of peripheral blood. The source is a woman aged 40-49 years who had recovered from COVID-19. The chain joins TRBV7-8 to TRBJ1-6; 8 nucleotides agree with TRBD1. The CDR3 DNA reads TGTGCCAGCAGCCGAGACAGGGGCATAGGAAATTCACCCCTCCACTTT. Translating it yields CASSRDRGIGNSPLHF.